This T cell receptor beta chain emerged from a study of tumor-infiltrating lymphocytes in primary liver carcinoma. About the study: Men as well as women, aged 30 to 69 years, made up the patients. Between about 4.2 and 10 cm across, the tumors were all of stage T1-T3 N0M0.

Points on this clonotype: The antigen is undetermined.

This CDR3 has 15 residues. The germline V gene encodes CDR1 LGHNT and CDR2 FRNRAP. Trimming stripped 2 bases from V and 0 bases from J, with 10 bases between. Points from the study as a whole: Lesser overlap characterized tumor-adjacent and tumor-blood pairs relative to tumor region pairs. Unsorted bulk sampling ruled out any CD4+ versus CD8+ repertoire comparison.

TCR beta cDNA was prepared out of around 460 ng total RNA by means of a constant-region primer. The TCR beta library was amplified through three nested multiplex PCR rounds in a modified ARM-PCR procedure. For 10 cycles apiece, the opening two PCR rounds ran with TRBV1-TRBV30 forward primers and a C-beta reverse primer. From the multiplex PCR reads, TCRdb called clonotypes with MiXCR, one entry per CDR3 protein. The table records just over 300,000 distinct CDR3 sequences, 50% to 75% of them present only once. The researchers obtained blood RNA from unsorted whole blood and also extracted germline DNA.

The clonotype was recovered from a woman in her thirties with primary liver carcinoma and hepatitis B virus infection. This rearrangement joins TRBV12-5 to TRBJ1-1; D not resolved. The sequencing sample was made of peripheral blood. The CDR3 region is CASGLMGAMNTEAFF. Written as DNA, the CDR3 is TGTGCTAGTGGTTTGATGGGAGCGATGAACACTGAAGCTTTCTTT.